One and the same sample provided the 5 T cell receptor beta chains below, sequenced in a study of blood T cell repertoires in COVID-19 (dated by TCRdb to between 2020 and 2021). Receptor libraries were prepared by the immunoSEQ multiplex PCR assay. As stored in TCRdb, this immuneACCESS dataset retains in-frame rearrangements with V and J assigned. A fraction of the clones does not appear; measured against another copy, unresolved V genes explain less than half of the discrepancy, and the remainder lacks a known reason. This sample gives approximately 240,000 clones in total; about 93% of them show up just once. In total, the top ten clones hold 1.5% to 2% of the sample. Sequencing was done on a sample of PBMCs or T cells enriched from blood (not recorded which). The receptors stem from a woman younger than 35 who had recovered from COVID-19.

The chain carries TRBV25-1 and TRBJ1-2; 7 bases map to TRBD1. Losses at the gene ends were 8 bases for V and 8 bases for J; bases not matched to a gene: 14. Germline V gives CDR1 MGHDK, CDR2 SYGVNS. This CDR3 is 14 amino acids long. The CDR3: CASSWTGSLAGYTF. CDR3 in DNA: TGTGCCAGCTCCTGGACAGGTTCCTTAGCCGGCTACACCTTC.

The chain recombines TRBV7-9 with TRBJ1-2; D remains unclear. Trimming removed 7 bases at V and 4 bases at J, with 16 bases between. The CDR3 runs to 14 residues. CDR1 SEHNR and CDR2 FQNEAQ come from the germline V gene (reference sequence). Here the CDR3 reads CASNLIAGTYGYTF. In DNA form, the CDR3 reads TGTGCCAGCAACCTGATTGCGGGAACCTATGGCTACACCTTC.

The chain employs TRBV10-3 and TRBJ2-7; 10 bases fit TRBD2. CDR1 and CDR2 from the germline V gene are ENHRY and SYGVKD. With 3 bases clipped from V and 1 base from J, the junction kept 15 bases outside the gene matches. This CDR3 is built from 19 residues. The CDR3 region has the DNA TGTGCCATCAGTGACTCCCCTAGCGGGAGCCGACCGGAGTCCTACGAGCAGTACTTC. Translation gives CAISDSPSGSRPESYEQYF.

The chain joins TRBV19 to TRBJ2-1; D might be TRBD2 (6 bases). Per germline, CDR1 LNHDA and CDR2 SQIVND (reference sequence). V lost 5 bases and J lost 9, with 23 bases in between. The CDR3 totals 16 residues. The CDR3 loop reads CASSPSRFRERVEQFF. CDR3 bases: TGTGCCAGTAGTCCCTCCCGCTTCCGGGAGCGGGTTGAGCAGTTCTTC.

This chain links TRBV19 with TRBJ1-5; TRBD1 matches at 10 bases. The junction had 3 bases not matched to a gene; V was cut back by 4 bases and J by 3 bases. Germline V gene sequence: CDR1 LNHDA, CDR2 SQIVND (reference sequence). The CDR3 sequence is 15 residues long. The CDR3 sequence is CASSTDRGLNQPQHF. In DNA, the CDR3 is TGTGCCAGTAGTACTGACAGGGGGCTCAATCAGCCCCAGCATTTT.